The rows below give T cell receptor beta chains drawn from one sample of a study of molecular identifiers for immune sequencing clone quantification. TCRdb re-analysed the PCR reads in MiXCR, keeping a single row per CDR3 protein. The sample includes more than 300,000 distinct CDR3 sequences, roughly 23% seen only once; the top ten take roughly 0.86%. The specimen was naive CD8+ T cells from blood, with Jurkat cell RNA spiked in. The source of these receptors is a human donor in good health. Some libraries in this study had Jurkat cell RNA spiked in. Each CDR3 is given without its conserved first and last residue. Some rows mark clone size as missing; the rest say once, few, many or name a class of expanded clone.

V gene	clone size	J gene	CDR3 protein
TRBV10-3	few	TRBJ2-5	AISESRTELGETQY
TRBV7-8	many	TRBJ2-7	ASSFGKGYEQY
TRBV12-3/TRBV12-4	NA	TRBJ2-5	ASRRVGGERQETQY
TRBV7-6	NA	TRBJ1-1	ASSLDWNWNTEAF
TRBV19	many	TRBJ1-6	ASSNRDRGLNSPLH
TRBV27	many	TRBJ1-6	ASGQDLNSPLH
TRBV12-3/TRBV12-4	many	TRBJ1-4	ASRGTENEKLF
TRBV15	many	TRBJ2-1	ATSRDEDEQF
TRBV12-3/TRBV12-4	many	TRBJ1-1	ASSSMNTEAF
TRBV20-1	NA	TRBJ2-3	SADGPGHDTDTQY
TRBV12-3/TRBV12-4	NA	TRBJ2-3	ASSLYLGGADTQY